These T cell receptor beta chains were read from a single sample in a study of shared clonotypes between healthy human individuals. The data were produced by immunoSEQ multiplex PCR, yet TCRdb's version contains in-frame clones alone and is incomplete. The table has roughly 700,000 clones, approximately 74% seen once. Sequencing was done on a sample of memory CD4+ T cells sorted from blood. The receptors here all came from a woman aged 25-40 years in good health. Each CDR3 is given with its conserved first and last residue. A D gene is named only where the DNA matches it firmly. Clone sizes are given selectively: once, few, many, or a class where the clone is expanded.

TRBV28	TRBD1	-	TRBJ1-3	CASRTGTGYSGNTIYF	TGTGCCAGCAGAACCGGGACAGGGTACTCTGGAAACACCATATATTTT
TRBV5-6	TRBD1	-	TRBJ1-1	CASRGTGGNTEAFF	TGTGCCAGTAGGGGGACAGGTGGGAACACTGAAGCTTTCTTT
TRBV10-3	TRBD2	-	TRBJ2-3	CAISDGLAELTDTQYF	TGTGCCATCAGTGATGGACTAGCGGAACTCACAGATACGCAGTATTTT
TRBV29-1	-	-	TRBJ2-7	CSVETLGHTKEQYF	TGCAGCGTTGAGACCCTGGGGCATACTAAAGAGCAGTACTTC
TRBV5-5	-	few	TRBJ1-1	CASSLGGRTEAFF	TGTGCCAGCAGCTTGGGAGGGCGCACTGAAGCTTTCTTT
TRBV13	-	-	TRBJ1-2	CASSLRGSYGYTF	TGTGCCAGCAGCTTACGAGGGTCCTATGGCTACACCTTC
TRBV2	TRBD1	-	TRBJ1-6	CASRAGTGGLAPLHF	TGTGCCAGCAGAGCCGGGACAGGGGGCTTGGCACCCCTCCACTTT
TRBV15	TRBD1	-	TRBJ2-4	CATTGTELAKNIQYF	TGTGCCACCACCGGGACAGAGCTAGCCAAAAACATTCAGTACTTC
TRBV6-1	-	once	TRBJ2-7	CASSREFGYEQYF	TGTGCCAGCAGCAGGGAGTTCGGCTACGAGCAGTACTTC
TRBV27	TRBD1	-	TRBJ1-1	CASSLSTGRQLNTEAFF	TGTGCCAGCAGTTTATCGACAGGGCGTCAGTTGAACACTGAAGCTTTCTTT